The present entry profiles one TCR beta chain with its context. Its target is not known. A much larger clone differs from this one at a single base, so this may be a read error. This entry is derived from a study of T cells in Graves' hyperthyroidism and ophthalmopathy. Findings of the study overall: Blood also contained most expanded thyroid clonotypes above 0.001.

From germline, CDR1 is MDHEN and CDR2 SYDVKM. CDR3 size: 13 residues. TCR beta CDR3 regions were amplified from RNA. The HTBI set primed first-round TCR CDR3 RT-PCR. TCRdb recomputed calls from the multiplex PCR reads with MiXCR, one row per CDR3 protein. Of 200,000 to 250,000 distinct CDR3 sequences listed, around 17% are singletons. The rearrangement links TRBV28 to TRBJ1-2, with D unclear. This receptor was identified in a woman in her late teens or twenties with Graves' ophthalmopathy. The sample taken for sequencing was blood. The CDR3 region has the DNA TGTGCCAGCAGTCCCGACGCGGACTATGGCCACACCTTC. It codes for CASSPDADYGHTF.